This TCR beta chain was observed in a study of blood T cell repertoires in COVID-19. Sequencing used immunoSEQ multiplex PCR; TCRdb keeps in-frame clones, though not all of them. The table lists roughly 190,000 clones, about four fifths of them singletons. This clone is deemed medium-sized. Germline-derived CDR1 and CDR2 are LGHNA and YSLEER. The CDR3 is 16 amino acids. J was trimmed by 7 bases and V by 0 bases; bases with no gene match: 5. The rearrangement uses TRBV4-3 and TRBJ1-5; 11 bases line up with TRBD1. The receptor was derived from a middle-aged man who had recovered from COVID-19. Sample: PBMCs or T cells enriched from blood (not recorded which). The CDR3 reads CASSQDTGTGGQPQHF. The CDR3 DNA follows: TGCGCCAGCAGCCAAGATACCGGGACAGGGGGGCAGCCCCAGCATTTT.